This T cell receptor (beta chain) was documented in a study of cytotoxic CD8 clonotypes in ibrutinib-treated CLL. Turning to the study itself: Outcomes included approximately 24 partial and 2 complete responses; after median roughly six years, roughly 14 stayed remitted and 12 progressed.

As regards this clone: The antigen remains undetermined.

Germline V gene sequence: CDR1 MNHEY, CDR2 SMNVEV (reference sequence). The CDR3 length is 16 residues. V lost 10 bases and J lost 0, with 19 bases in between. Repertoires were generated with immunoSEQ multiplex PCR, while TCRdb's copy carries only in-frame clones and drops some. The sample includes roughly 220,000 clones, roughly 65% of them seen just once. Regarding the study as a whole: T-cell clonality at baseline went above that of age-matched healthy donors and rose and fell with circulating CD8+ T-cell counts. The clonality rise at ibrutinib response reflected private clonotype expansion.

Source: PBMCs, taken after 12 months of ibrutinib treatment. The TCR was taken from a human donor with chronic lymphocytic leukemia. The chain employs TRBV27 and TRBJ2-1; TRBD1 might be the D (6 bases). CDR3 in amino acids: CATLSGQTSSYNEQFF. The CDR3 DNA follows: TGTGCCACTCTGTCCGGACAGACGAGCTCCTACAATGAGCAGTTCTTC.